A single sample gave rise to the 18 T cell receptor beta chains below, sequenced in a study of blood T cell repertoires in COVID-19. The protocol was immunoSEQ multiplex PCR, while the TCRdb copy is restricted to in-frame clones and leaves out a portion. The table includes some 220,000 clones, 85% detected once. Sequencing was performed on peripheral blood. The receptors here all came from a woman aged 55-70 years with active or convalescent COVID-19.

The V and J genes are TRBV11-2 and TRBJ1-1, with 10 positions matching TRBD1. The CDR3 spans 16 residues. V trimming: 4 bases; J trimming: 2 bases; junction bases outside the gene matches: 7. Germline V CDR1 and CDR2: SGHAT, FQNNGV. The CDR3 region is CASSWGQGIGNTEAFF. In DNA form, the CDR3 reads TGTGCCAGCAGCTGGGGACAGGGGATAGGAAACACTGAAGCTTTCTTT.

The chain is built from TRBV18 and TRBJ2-1; no firm D call. V was clipped by 5 bases and J by 0 bases, with 14 bases between them. The germline V gene has CDR1 KGHSH and CDR2 LQKENI. CDR3 length: 16 residues. CDR3 loop: CASSSQQVGSYNEQFF. As DNA, the CDR3 is TGTGCCAGCTCATCACAGCAGGTCGGCTCCTACAATGAGCAGTTCTTC.

The rearrangement joins TRBV3-1 (or the pseudogene TRBV3-2) to TRBJ1-2; TRBD1 matches 12 bases. This CDR3 is built from 16 residues. In germline, CDR1 is LGHDT, CDR2 YNNKEL (reference sequence). V dropped 4 bases and J dropped 6; count of bases not matched to a gene: 9. CDR3 loop: CASSLRDRGPRDGYTF. CDR3 DNA sequence: TGTGCCAGCAGCCTCCGGGACAGGGGGCCCAGGGATGGCTACACCTTC.

The chain recombines TRBV27 with TRBJ2-1, with D maybe TRBD1 (6 bases). V gave up 8 bases and J gave up 8 bases, with 10 bases separating them. CDR3 length: 11 residues. Germline assignment: CDR1 MNHEY and CDR2 SMNVEV (reference sequence). For the CDR3, the DNA is TGTGCCAGCTCCCAGGGGTATGAGCAGTTCTTC. This sequence encodes CASSQGYEQFF.

The V and J genes are TRBV19 and TRBJ1-2, with 10 bases aligning to TRBD1. V shed 3 bases, J shed 8 bases, and the junction held 9 bases outside the gene matches. The CDR3 extends over 15 amino acids. The germline CDR1 and CDR2 sequences are LNHDA and SQIVND (reference sequence). This chain's CDR3 is CASSIPGQGMEGYTF. The CDR3 DNA sequence: TGTGCCAGTAGTATCCCGGGACAGGGGATGGAAGGCTACACCTTC.

V usage is TRBV10-1 and J usage is TRBJ2-7; D gene unclear. Germline CDR1 WNHNN, CDR2 SYGVQD (reference sequence). V was trimmed by 5 bases and J by 6 bases, leaving 20 bases between them. The CDR3 runs 15 residues. The chain's CDR3 is CASSPRVSAPREQYF. The CDR3 bases are TGCGCCAGCAGTCCACGGGTGTCAGCCCCTCGCGAGCAGTACTTC.

The rearrangement joins TRBV11-2 to TRBJ2-6; tentative D call: TRBD1 (5 bases). Germline V gene data show CDR1 as SGHAT and CDR2 as FQNNGV. The CDR3 sequence is 17 residues long. Trimming took off 2 bases at V and 0 bases at J, with 11 bases between the two ends. The DNA for the CDR3 is TGTGCCAGCAGCTTATGGCAGGGCGACTCTGGGGCCAACGTCCTGACTTTC. The encoded protein is CASSLWQGDSGANVLTF. The variable domain in full, with the rest retrieved from reference TRBV11-2 and TRBJ2-6, is EAGVAQSPRYKIIEKRQSVAFWCNPISGHATLYWYQQILGQGPKLLIQFQNNGVVDDSQLPKDRFSAERLKGVDSTLKIQPAKLEDSAVYLCASSLWQGDSGANVLTFGAGSRLTVL.

This clone occurred once. This chain uses TRBV6-4 with TRBJ2-1, with TRBD1 matching over 7 bases. J was trimmed by 8 bases and V by 5 bases; bases with no gene match: 9. The germline CDR1 and CDR2 sequences are MRHNA and SNTAGT. The CDR3 covers 14 residues. CDR3 DNA sequence: TGTGCCAGCAGTCAAGAGGACAGGATGGATGAGCAGTTCTTC. The encoded protein is CASSQEDRMDEQFF.

V usage is TRBV18 and J usage is TRBJ2-3; 12 bases agree with TRBD2. Germline trimming cut 2 bases from V and 3 bases from J; bases unmatched to any gene: 0. CDR3 length: 15 residues. CDR1 is KGHSH, CDR2 LQKENI, per germline. The CDR3 DNA reads as TGTGCCAGCTCACCAGGGACTAGCGGGACAGATACGCAGTATTTT. Encoded protein: CASSPGTSGTDTQYF.

Comment on this clone: This same CDR3 is encoded by further DNA sequences in the sample. The rearrangement joins TRBV11-2 to TRBJ2-3, with D hard to call. Germline V gene data show CDR1 as SGHAT and CDR2 as FQNNGV. The V end lost 1 base, the J end lost 8 bases, and 7 bases lay between the germline ends. This CDR3 spans 12 amino acids. CDR3 sequence (DNA): TGTGCCAGCAGCTTAGTAGGCGGTACGCAGTATTTT. Residues: CASSLVGGTQYF. The complete variable domain, with remaining parts taken from reference TRBV11-2 and TRBJ2-3, reads EAGVAQSPRYKIIEKRQSVAFWCNPISGHATLYWYQQILGQGPKLLIQFQNNGVVDDSQLPKDRFSAERLKGVDSTLKIQPAKLEDSAVYLCASSLVGGTQYFGPGTRLTVL.

This rearrangement joins TRBV6-5 to TRBJ2-7; the D is unclear. Trimming removed 8 bases from V and 6 bases from J, with 23 bases in between. Germline loops: CDR1 MNHEY, CDR2 SVGAGI. CDR3 size: 15 residues. CDR3 loop: CASYSTPRKEPEQYV. The CDR3, as DNA: TGTGCCAGCTATTCTACCCCGCGGAAGGAGCCCGAGCAGTACGTC.

This chain links TRBV5-4 with TRBJ2-7; D is possibly TRBD2 (6 bases). This CDR3 comprises 15 residues. The V end lost 3 bases, the J end lost 0 bases, and 13 bases lay between the germline ends. Per germline, CDR1 SGHNT and CDR2 YYREEE (reference sequence). CDR3 protein: CASSSGTPSSYEQYF. Written as DNA, the CDR3 is TGTGCCAGCAGCTCCGGGACTCCGAGCTCCTACGAGCAGTACTTC.

The V gene is TRBV6-4, the J gene TRBJ2-4, with 7 bases aligning to TRBD2. The CDR3 is 16 amino acids. V was pared by 0 bases and J by 4 bases, with 6 bases of the junction left unmatched. Germline-derived CDR1 and CDR2 are MRHNA and SNTAGT. CDR3 DNA sequence: TGTGCCAGCAGTGACTCGGTTACTAGCGTTAAAAACATTCAGTACTTC. The encoded protein is CASSDSVTSVKNIQYF.

The chain joins TRBV11-2 to TRBJ2-3; TRBD1 matches at 7 bases. The CDR3 has 15 amino acids. The V segment lost 5 bases and the J segment 1 base; nucleotides outside the gene matches: 6. Germline V gene sequence: CDR1 SGHAT, CDR2 FQNNGV. CDR3 protein: CASSPVGGRTDTQYF. In nucleotides, the CDR3 is TGTGCCAGCAGCCCGGTAGGGGGCCGCACAGATACGCAGTATTTT.

The chain combines TRBV29-1 with TRBJ1-2; possible D gene TRBD1, 6 bases. The V and J ends lost 1 base and 4 bases respectively, with 10 bases between them. Germline lookup yields CDR1 SQVTM and CDR2 ANQGSEA. The length of the CDR3 is 13 residues. CDR3 sequence: CSVEGGPGYGYTF. The DNA of the CDR3 is TGCAGCGTTGAAGGGGGGCCAGGCTATGGCTACACCTTC. Filled out from reference TRBV29-1 and TRBJ1-2, the complete variable domain reads SAVISQKPSRDICQRGTSLTIQCQVDSQVTMMFWYRQQPGQSLTLIATANQGSEATYESGFVIDKFPISRPNLTFSTLTVSNMSPEDSSIYLCSVEGGPGYGYTFGSGTRLTVV.

V is TRBV13 and J is TRBJ1-6; no reliable D call. V lost 5 bases and J lost 7, with 9 bases in between. The CDR3 has 13 amino acids. Germline V gene lookup returns CDR1 PRHDT and CDR2 FYEKMQ (reference sequence). The CDR3 loop is CASSNLVNSPLHF. DNA for the CDR3: TGTGCCAGCAGCAACCTAGTCAATTCACCCCTCCACTTT. The entire variable domain, with the rest obtained from reference TRBV13 and TRBJ1-6, is as follows: AAGVIQSPRHLIKEKRETATLKCYPIPRHDTVYWYQQGPGQDPQFLISFYEKMQSDKGSIPDRFSAQQFSDYHSELNMSSLELGDSALYFCASSNLVNSPLHFGNGTRLTVT.

The chain couples TRBV7-6 to TRBJ1-2, with 7 bases identical to TRBD1. Trimming cost V 1 base and J 4 bases; bases outside gene matches: 3. This CDR3 spans 14 amino acids. The germline gives CDR1 SGHVS, CDR2 FNYEAQ. CDR3 region: CASSLGGDSYGYTF. CDR3 DNA: TGTGCCAGCAGCTTAGGGGGGGACAGCTATGGCTACACCTTC.

In its sample, this clone was seen once. This chain links TRBV10-2 with TRBJ1-1; D is perhaps TRBD1 (5 bases). Germline V lookup: CDR1 WSHSY, CDR2 SAAADI. The CDR3 consists of 13 residues. Trimming cost V 4 bases and J 1 base, with 7 bases left between them. DNA of the CDR3: TGCGCCAGCAGTGCCAGGGCGAACACTGAAGCTTTCTTT. Residues: CASSARANTEAFF.